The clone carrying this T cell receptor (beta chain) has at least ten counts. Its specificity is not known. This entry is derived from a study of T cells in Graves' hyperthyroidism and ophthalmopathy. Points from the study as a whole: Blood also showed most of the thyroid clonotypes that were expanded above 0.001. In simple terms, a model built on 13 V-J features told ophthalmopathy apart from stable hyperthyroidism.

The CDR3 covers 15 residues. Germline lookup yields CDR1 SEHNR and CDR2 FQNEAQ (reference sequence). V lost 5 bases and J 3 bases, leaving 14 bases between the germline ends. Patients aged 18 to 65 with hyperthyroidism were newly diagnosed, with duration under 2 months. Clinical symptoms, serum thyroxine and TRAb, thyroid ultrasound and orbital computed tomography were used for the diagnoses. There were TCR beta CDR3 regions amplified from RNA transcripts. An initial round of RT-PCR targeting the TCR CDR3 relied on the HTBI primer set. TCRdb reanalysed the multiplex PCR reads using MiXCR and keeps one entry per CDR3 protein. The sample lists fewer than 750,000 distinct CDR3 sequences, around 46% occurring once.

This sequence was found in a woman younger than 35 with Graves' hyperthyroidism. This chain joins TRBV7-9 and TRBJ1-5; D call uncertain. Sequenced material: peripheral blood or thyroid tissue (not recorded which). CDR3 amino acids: CASSPPGPPNQPQHF. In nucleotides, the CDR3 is TGTGCCAGCAGCCCACCCGGGCCCCCCAATCAGCCCCAGCATTTT.